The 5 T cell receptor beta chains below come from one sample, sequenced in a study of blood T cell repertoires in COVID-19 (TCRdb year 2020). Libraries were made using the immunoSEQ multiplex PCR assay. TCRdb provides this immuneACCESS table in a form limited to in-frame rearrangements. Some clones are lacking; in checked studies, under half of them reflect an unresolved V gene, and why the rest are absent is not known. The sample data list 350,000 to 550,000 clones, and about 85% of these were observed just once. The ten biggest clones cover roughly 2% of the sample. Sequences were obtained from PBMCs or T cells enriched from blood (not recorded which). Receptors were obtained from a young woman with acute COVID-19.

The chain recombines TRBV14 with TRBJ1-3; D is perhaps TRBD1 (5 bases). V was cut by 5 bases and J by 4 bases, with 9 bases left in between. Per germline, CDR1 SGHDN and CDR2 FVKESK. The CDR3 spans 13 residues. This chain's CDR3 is CASSYPGGNTIYF. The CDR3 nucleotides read TGTGCCAGCAGCTACCCAGGGGGAAACACCATATATTTT. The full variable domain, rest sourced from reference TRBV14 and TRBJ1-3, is EAGVTQFPSHSVIEKGQTVTLRCDPISGHDNLYWYRRVMGKEIKFLLHFVKESKQDESGMPNNRFLAERTGGTYSTLKVQPAELEDSGVYFCASSYPGGNTIYFGEGSWLTVV.

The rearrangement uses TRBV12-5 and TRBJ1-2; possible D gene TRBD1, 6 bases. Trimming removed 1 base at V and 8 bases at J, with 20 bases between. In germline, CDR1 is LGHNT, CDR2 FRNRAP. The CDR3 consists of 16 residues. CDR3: CASGLDTGQPLKGYTF. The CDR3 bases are TGTGCTAGTGGTTTGGATACCGGACAGCCCCTAAAGGGCTACACCTTC. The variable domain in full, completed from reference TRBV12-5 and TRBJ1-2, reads DARVTQTPRHKVTEMGQEVTMRCQPILGHNTVFWYRQTMMQGLELLAYFRNRAPLDDSGMPKDRFSAEMPDATLATLKIQPSEPRDSAVYFCASGLDTGQPLKGYTFGSGTRLTVV.

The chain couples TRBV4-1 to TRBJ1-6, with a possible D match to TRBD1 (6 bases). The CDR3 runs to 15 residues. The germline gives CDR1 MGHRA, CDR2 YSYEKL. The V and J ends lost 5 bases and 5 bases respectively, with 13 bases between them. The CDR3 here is CASSGRDTDNSPLHF. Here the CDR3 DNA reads TGCGCCAGCAGCGGCCGGGACACCGATAATTCACCCCTCCACTTT.

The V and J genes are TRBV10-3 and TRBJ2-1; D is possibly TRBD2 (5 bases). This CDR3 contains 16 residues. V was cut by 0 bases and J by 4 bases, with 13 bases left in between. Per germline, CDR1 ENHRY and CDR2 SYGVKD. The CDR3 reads CAISESGGLDYNEQFF. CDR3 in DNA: TGTGCCATCAGTGAGTCGGGCGGACTCGATTACAATGAGCAGTTCTTC.

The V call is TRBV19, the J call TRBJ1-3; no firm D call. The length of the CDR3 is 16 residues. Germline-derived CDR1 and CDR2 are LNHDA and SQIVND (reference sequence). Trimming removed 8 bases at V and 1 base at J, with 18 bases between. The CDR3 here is CASQYNPGGSGNTIYF. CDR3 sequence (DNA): TGTGCCAGTCAATATAACCCCGGCGGATCTGGAAACACCATATATTTT.